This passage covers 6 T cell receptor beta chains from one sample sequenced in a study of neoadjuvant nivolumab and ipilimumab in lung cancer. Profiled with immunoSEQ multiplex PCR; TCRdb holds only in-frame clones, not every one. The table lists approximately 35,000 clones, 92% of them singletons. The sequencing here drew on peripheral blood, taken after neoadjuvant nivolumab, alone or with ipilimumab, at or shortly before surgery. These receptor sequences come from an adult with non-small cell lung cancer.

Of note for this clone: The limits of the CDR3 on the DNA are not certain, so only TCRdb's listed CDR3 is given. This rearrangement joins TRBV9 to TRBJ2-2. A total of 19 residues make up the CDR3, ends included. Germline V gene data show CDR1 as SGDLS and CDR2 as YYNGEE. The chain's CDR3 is CASSGHWGEGASRSGELLF.

In nucleotides, the CDR3 is TGTGCCAGCAGCTTGGCCCCTAGCAGGAGGAGGGGCACTGAAGCTTTCTTT. As protein: CASSLAPSRRRGTEAFF. The chain links TRBV5-8 to TRBJ1-1, with a tentative D call TRBD1 (5 bases). Trimming removed 0 bases from V and 4 bases from J, with 19 bases in between. The germline CDR1 and CDR2 sequences are SGHTS and YDEGEE. CDR3 size: 17 residues.

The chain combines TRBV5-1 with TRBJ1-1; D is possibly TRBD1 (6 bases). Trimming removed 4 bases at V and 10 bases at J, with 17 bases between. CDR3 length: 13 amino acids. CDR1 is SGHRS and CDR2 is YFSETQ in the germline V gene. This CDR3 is CASSPVGGVGAFF. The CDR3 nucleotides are TGCGCCAGCAGCCCCGTTGGGGGCGTTGGAGCTTTCTTT. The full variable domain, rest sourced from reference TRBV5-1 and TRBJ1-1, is KAGVTQTPRYLIKTRGQQVTLSCSPISGHRSVSWYQQTPGQGLQFLFEYFSETQRNKGNFPGRFSGRQFSNSRSEMNVSTLELGDSALYLCASSPVGGVGAFFGQGTRLTVV.

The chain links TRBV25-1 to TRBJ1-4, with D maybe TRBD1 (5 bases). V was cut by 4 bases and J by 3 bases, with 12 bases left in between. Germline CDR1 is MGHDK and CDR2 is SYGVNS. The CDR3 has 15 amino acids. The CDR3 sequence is CASSGLQGPNEKLFF. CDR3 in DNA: TGTGCCAGCAGTGGCCTCCAGGGTCCTAATGAAAAACTGTTTTTT. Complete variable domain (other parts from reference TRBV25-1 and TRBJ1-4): EADIYQTPRYLVIGTGKKITLECSQTMGHDKMYWYQQDPGMELHLIHYSYGVNSTEKGDLSSESTVSRIRTEHFPLTLESARPSHTSQYLCASSGLQGPNEKLFFGSGTQLSVL.

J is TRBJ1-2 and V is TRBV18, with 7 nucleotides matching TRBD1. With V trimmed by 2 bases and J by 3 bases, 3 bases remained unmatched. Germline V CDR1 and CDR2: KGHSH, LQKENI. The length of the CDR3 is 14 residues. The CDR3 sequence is CASSPGQADYGYTF. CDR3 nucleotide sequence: TGTGCCAGCTCACCAGGACAGGCCGACTATGGCTACACCTTC.

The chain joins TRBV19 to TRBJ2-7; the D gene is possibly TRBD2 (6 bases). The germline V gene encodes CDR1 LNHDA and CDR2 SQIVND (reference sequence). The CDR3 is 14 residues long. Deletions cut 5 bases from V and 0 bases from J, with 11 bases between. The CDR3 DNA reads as TGTGCCAGTAGTCCTAGCGACAACTCCTACGAGCAGTACTTC. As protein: CASSPSDNSYEQYF.